Below are 22 T cell receptor beta chains sequenced from a single sample in a study of shared clonotypes between healthy human individuals. Clones were sequenced by immunoSEQ multiplex PCR, and TCRdb holds only the in-frame ones, with some missing. The table shows 2 million to 2.5 million clones, with about nine tenths occurring only once. Material for sequencing was naive CD4+ T cells from PBMCs. This sample's subset: CD45RA+ positively selected. Every receptor here comes from a man aged 18 to 35 in good health. Some clones in this sample may be carry-over from other donors' samples.

This chain joins TRBV30 and TRBJ2-7; D is unresolved. The CDR3 runs 13 residues. V lost 3 bases and J 2 bases, leaving 11 bases between the germline ends. CDR1 GTSNPN and CDR2 SVGIG come from the germline V gene (reference sequence). The CDR3: CAWSSGFTYEQYF. CDR3 DNA: TGTGCCTGGAGCTCGGGCTTTACCTACGAGCAGTACTTC.

The table lists this clone with a few counts. At the DNA level, this CDR3 is encoded by other sequences in the same sample as well. The chain links TRBV28 to TRBJ1-1, with unresolved D. V was clipped by 6 bases and J by 1 base, with 3 bases between them. There are 11 residues in the CDR3. Germline V lookup: CDR1 MDHEN, CDR2 SYDVKM. The CDR3 region is CASRGNTEAFF. CDR3 sequence (DNA): TGTGCCAGCAGAGGGAACACTGAAGCTTTCTTT.

The V and J genes are TRBV7-3 and TRBJ1-1; D unclear. CDR1 is SGHTA, CDR2 FQGTGA, per germline. The CDR3 totals 15 residues. Trimming took off 5 bases at V and 6 bases at J, with 19 bases between the two ends. CDR3 amino acids: CASSLDSLSASEAFF. As DNA, the CDR3 is TGTGCCAGCAGCCTCGACTCACTTTCAGCCTCTGAAGCTTTCTTT.

The rearrangement links TRBV15 to TRBJ2-7; D not resolved. This CDR3 comprises 14 residues. The V and J ends lost 1 base and 2 bases respectively, with 9 bases between them. Germline values: CDR1 LNHNV, CDR2 YYDKDF (reference sequence). The CDR3 region has the DNA TGTGCCACCAGCAGAGGGGGAAATGCCTACGAGCAGTACTTC. Amino acid sequence: CATSRGGNAYEQYF.

The rearrangement uses TRBV5-1 and TRBJ2-3, with 8 bases matching TRBD1. Unmatched junction bases numbered 10, after V lost 7 bases and J lost 6 bases. The V gene's germline CDR1 is SGHRS and CDR2 YFSETQ. This CDR3 is 14 amino acids long. CDR3 in DNA: TGCGCCAGCGCTCCGACAGGGGCTGGGGATACGCAGTATTTT. This codes for CASAPTGAGDTQYF.

This chain joins TRBV5-6 and TRBJ2-4; D unresolved. V lost 2 bases and J 0 bases, leaving 9 bases between the germline ends. The CDR3 contains 15 residues. Germline CDR1 and CDR2: SGHDT and YYEEEE. The CDR3, as DNA: TGTGCCAGCAGCTTTGGGGATCCAGCCAAAAACATTCAGTACTTC. Its protein product is CASSFGDPAKNIQYF.

This clone was observed a single time. The chain carries TRBV2 and TRBJ2-6; 8 bases match TRBD1. This CDR3 is 15 amino acids long. V was clipped by 6 bases and J by 6 bases; unmatched bases: 7. CDR1 and CDR2 (germline): SNHLY, FYNNEI. This CDR3 reads CASSQGQGPANVLTF. The CDR3 bases are TGTGCCAGCAGCCAAGGACAGGGCCCGGCCAACGTCCTGACTTTC.

V and J are TRBV19 and TRBJ1-1; D gene ambiguous. The CDR3 runs to 13 residues. CDR1 is LNHDA, CDR2 SQIVND, per germline (reference sequence). Trimming left V 4 bases short and J 1 base short, with 7 bases between. CDR3 sequence reads: CASSRLRNTEAFF. In DNA, the CDR3 is TGTGCCAGTAGTAGACTCCGGAACACTGAAGCTTTCTTT. The complete variable domain, with remaining parts taken from reference TRBV19 and TRBJ1-1, reads DGGITQSPKYLFRKEGQNVTLSCEQNLNHDAMYWYRQDPGQGLRLIYYSQIVNDFQKGDIAEGYSVSREKKESFPLTVTSAQKNPTAFYLCASSRLRNTEAFFGQGTRLTVV.

Comment on this clone: Other DNA sequences within the sample encode an identical CDR3. V usage is TRBV28 and J usage is TRBJ1-5; D unclear. The CDR3 is 13 amino acids. From germline, CDR1 is MDHEN and CDR2 SYDVKM. With 6 bases removed from V and 2 bases from J, the gap between germline ends came to 8 bases. This CDR3 is CASRTGGNQPQHF. The CDR3 DNA is TGTGCCAGCAGGACCGGGGGCAATCAGCCCCAGCATTTT.

The chain joins TRBV4-2 to TRBJ2-5; no clear D gene. Germline V gene sequence: CDR1 LGHNA, CDR2 YNFKEQ. With 0 bases removed from V and 1 base from J, the gap between germline ends came to 6 bases. The CDR3 sequence is 14 residues long. In nucleotides, the CDR3 is TGTGCCAGCAGCCAAGACGTGGGCCAAGAGACCCAGTACTTC. This sequence encodes CASSQDVGQETQYF.

The rearrangement links TRBV9 to TRBJ1-3; D uncertain. Trimming cost V 0 bases and J 1 base, with 8 bases left between them. The CDR3 sequence is 15 residues long. Germline CDR1 and CDR2: SGDLS and YYNGEE. CDR3 region: CASSVGRGSGNTIYF. In DNA, the CDR3 is TGTGCCAGCAGCGTAGGTAGAGGGTCTGGAAACACCATATATTTT. Full variable domain (rest looked up from reference TRBV9 and TRBJ1-3): DSGVTQTPKHLITATGQRVTLRCSPRSGDLSVYWYQQSLDQGLQFLIQYYNGEERAKGNILERFSAQQFPDLHSELNLSSLELGDSALYFCASSVGRGSGNTIYFGEGSWLTVV.

The chain combines TRBV13 with TRBJ1-2; no clear D. CDR1 PRHDT and CDR2 FYEKMQ come from the germline V gene (reference sequence). V was shortened by 5 bases and J by 4 bases, with 11 bases between the two germline ends. The CDR3 sequence is 13 residues long. As DNA, the CDR3 is TGTGCCAGCAGCGCCCAGTCTTTCTATGGCTACACCTTC. Its translation: CASSAQSFYGYTF.

The chain employs TRBV5-4 and TRBJ2-1, with 9 nucleotides matching TRBD1. V dropped 0 bases and J dropped 5; count of bases not matched to a gene: 3. The V gene's germline CDR1 is SGHNT and CDR2 YYREEE (reference sequence). The CDR3 totals 15 residues. CDR3 bases: TGTGCCAGCAGCTTGGGGGGGACAGGGCACAATGAGCAGTTCTTC. This translates into CASSLGGTGHNEQFF. The complete variable domain, with remaining parts taken from reference TRBV5-4 and TRBJ2-1, reads ETGVTQSPTHLIKTRGQQVTLRCSSQSGHNTVSWYQQALGQGPQFIFQYYREEENGRGNFPPRFSGLQFPNYSSELNVNALELDDSALYLCASSLGGTGHNEQFFGPGTRLTVL.

The chain employs TRBV7-3 and TRBJ2-3, with 13 bases matching TRBD2. The CDR3 has 19 amino acids. The V gene end was trimmed by 1 base and the J gene end by 4 bases; junction bases not matched to a gene: 11. Germline assignment: CDR1 SGHTA and CDR2 FQGTGA. The CDR3 sequence is CASSLRGPGLAGIADTQYF. The CDR3 DNA follows: TGTGCCAGCAGCTTAAGGGGACCGGGACTAGCGGGAATAGCAGATACGCAGTATTTT.

The CDR3 loop reads CASSTLGAGNQPQHF. The CDR3, as DNA: TGTGCCAGTAGTACCCTCGGCGCGGGCAATCAGCCCCAGCATTTT. The V gene is TRBV19, the J gene TRBJ1-5; D unresolved. The germline V and J ends were trimmed by 4 bases and 2 bases, with 12 bases remaining between them. CDR3 length equals 15 residues. The germline V gene has CDR1 LNHDA and CDR2 SQIVND (reference sequence).

This chain joins TRBV18 and TRBJ2-6; 9 nucleotides agree with TRBD2. Germline V gene sequence: CDR1 KGHSH, CDR2 LQKENI. The ends lost 5 bases at V and 4 bases at J; junction bases unmatched: 6. The CDR3 is 16 amino acids. DNA for the CDR3: TGTGCCAGCTCAACGGGCGGGGGGGCCGGGGCCAACGTCCTGACTTTC. It is translated as CASSTGGGAGANVLTF. The complete variable domain, with remaining parts taken from reference TRBV18 and TRBJ2-6, reads NAGVMQNPRHLVRRRGQEARLRCSPMKGHSHVYWYRQLPEEGLKFMVYLQKENIIDESGMPKERFSAEFPKEGPSILRIQQVVRGDSAAYFCASSTGGGAGANVLTFGAGSRLTVL.

This sequence joins TRBV28 and TRBJ2-1; TRBD2 matches 8 bases. This CDR3 is 16 amino acids long. J was trimmed by 3 bases and V by 4 bases; bases with no gene match: 8. Germline V CDR1 and CDR2: MDHEN, SYDVKM. The chain's CDR3 is CASSWGAGVIYNEQFF. The CDR3 DNA sequence: TGTGCCAGCAGTTGGGGAGCGGGAGTCATCTACAATGAGCAGTTCTTC.

This clone is a singleton in its sample. This sample includes further DNA sequences coding for the same CDR3. The V and J genes are TRBV28 and TRBJ1-4; a possible D gene is TRBD1 (5 bases). Germline values: CDR1 MDHEN, CDR2 SYDVKM. The CDR3 totals 12 residues. The V gene lost 2 bases and the J gene lost 7 bases, with 5 bases spanning the gap. The CDR3 coding sequence is TGTGCCAGCAGTTTAGGGGGTGAAAAACTGTTTTTT. Encoded protein: CASSLGGEKLFF.

This clone was recorded once. The chain joins TRBV28 to TRBJ2-2; 9 positions match TRBD1. Trimming cost V 9 bases and J 4 bases; bases outside gene matches: 3. This CDR3 has 13 residues. Germline lookup yields CDR1 MDHEN and CDR2 SYDVKM. As DNA, the CDR3 is TGTGCCAGTGGGACAGGGAGCACCGGGGAGCTGTTTTTT. Translating it yields CASGTGSTGELFF.

The CDR3 DNA reads as TGTGCCAGCAGTGAATGGGTGCAGCGGAACACAGATACGCAGTATTTT. Protein: CASSEWVQRNTDTQYF. The chain recombines TRBV25-1 with TRBJ2-3, with D perhaps matching TRBD2 (5 bases). CDR1 MGHDK and CDR2 SYGVNS come from the germline V gene. The CDR3 has 16 amino acids. V was clipped by 1 base and J by 2 bases, with 13 bases between them.

The chain joins TRBV30 to TRBJ2-7; possibly TRBD1 for D (5 bases). V lost 2 bases and J 5 bases, leaving 13 bases between the germline ends. The CDR3 sequence is 13 residues long. CDR1 is GTSNPN and CDR2 is SVGIG in the germline V gene (reference sequence). The CDR3 spells CAWSSRADNEQYF. CDR3 nucleotides: TGTGCCTGGAGTAGCAGGGCGGACAACGAGCAGTACTTC.

V gene TRBV7-2 combines with J gene TRBJ2-1; weak D call: TRBD2 (6 bases). Trimming removed 0 bases at V and 15 bases at J, with 21 bases between. Germline-derived CDR1 and CDR2 are SGHTA and FQGNSA. This CDR3 is 15 amino acids long. The CDR3 loop is CASSLASGIGSSPFF. The CDR3 bases are TGTGCCAGCAGCTTAGCTAGCGGTATAGGCTCCTCCCCGTTCTTC.